This passage covers 27 T cell receptor beta chains from one sample sequenced in a study of T-cell reconstitution after alpha-beta-depleted transplantation in children (dated by TCRdb to 2016 to 2017). The library was obtained by PCR. TCRdb names Illumina HiSeq 2500 as the instrument used. To normalize quantification of the TCRbeta repertoire, the TCR libraries were built with molecular barcoding that relied on unique molecular identifiers. TCRdb applied fastp at Q25 and MiXCR to the public reads, then kept only in-frame beta chains. CDR3 protein duplicates are merged, each entry listing the most common genes and DNA. A total of fewer than 700,000 distinct CDR3 sequences appear in this sample, 10% to 15% of them only once. Around 2% of the sample lies in the top ten. In the paper's terms, the treatment or condition label means: allogeneic hematopoietic cell transplantation with graft depleted of TCRalphabeta T cells and CD19 B cells.

The sample was PBMCs, mostly from graft donor cells, taken 360 days after TCRalphabeta/CD19-depleted stem cell transplant. These receptors originate from a male patient under 18 who had a stem cell transplant for acute myeloid leukemia, so the T cells may come from the graft donor.

This clonotype has at least ten counts. The chain's CDR3 is CASSSHLMGRELDEQFF. The CDR3 DNA is TGTGCCAGCAGTTCACACCTTATGGGGCGGGAGTTGGATGAGCAGTTCTTC. The chain recombines TRBV27 with TRBJ2-1; the match to TRBD2 covers 7 bases. The trim removed 4 bases at V and 8 bases at J, leaving 17 bases unmatched. The CDR3 sequence is 17 residues long. Germline CDR1 reads MNHEY; CDR2 reads SMNVEV (reference sequence).

This clonotype was counted between two and nine times. The gene calls are TRBV4-3 and TRBJ2-1, with D unclear. V lost 0 bases to trimming and J lost 6 bases, with 12 bases between them. Germline CDR1 and CDR2: LGHNA and YSLEER. The CDR3 sequence is 15 residues long. CDR3 DNA sequence: TGCGCCAGCAGCCAAGATCGCCTTACCTCCAATGAGCAGTTCTTC. It codes for CASSQDRLTSNEQFF.

V and J are TRBV7-6 and TRBJ2-1; D is possibly TRBD1 (6 bases). CDR3 length: 15 amino acids. V was trimmed by 2 bases and J by 5 bases, leaving 13 bases between them. In germline, CDR1 is SGHVS, CDR2 FNYEAQ. The CDR3 nucleotides read TGTGCCAGCAGCTTAAAGACGGGACAAAACAATGAGCAGTTCTTC. Translating gives CASSLKTGQNNEQFF. The entire variable domain, with the rest obtained from reference TRBV7-6 and TRBJ2-1, is as follows: GAGVSQSPRYKVTKRGQDVALRCDPISGHVSLYWYRQALGQGPEFLTYFNYEAQQDKSGLPNDRFSAERPEGSISTLTIQRTEQRDSAMYRCASSLKTGQNNEQFFGPGTRLTVL.

The chain couples TRBV15 to TRBJ1-4, with D possibly being TRBD1 (6 bases). Germline values: CDR1 LNHNV, CDR2 YYDKDF (reference sequence). V lost 4 bases to trimming and J lost 5 bases, with 14 bases between them. CDR3 length: 15 residues. CDR3 in amino acids: CATSTQGVVNEKLFF. CDR3 in DNA: TGTGCCACCAGCACACAGGGAGTAGTGAATGAAAAACTGTTTTTT.

The rearrangement uses TRBV9 and TRBJ2-1; weak D call: TRBD2 (5 bases). V lost 3 bases, J lost 1 base, and 14 bases lay in between. CDR1 is SGDLS, CDR2 YYNGEE, per germline. This CDR3 contains 16 residues. This chain's CDR3 is CASSAKRPSSYNEQFF. DNA for the CDR3: TGTGCCAGCAGCGCCAAGCGGCCCTCGTCCTACAATGAGCAGTTCTTC.

The rearrangement links TRBV4-3 to TRBJ1-1; unclear D gene. V was trimmed by 6 bases and J by 0 bases, leaving 8 bases between them. The CDR3 is made up of 13 amino acids. Looked up from germline, CDR1 is LGHNA and CDR2 is YSLEER. CDR3 sequence reads: CASSATMNTEAFF. CDR3 nucleotides: TGCGCCAGCAGTGCTACAATGAACACTGAAGCTTTCTTT.

For the CDR3, the DNA is TGTGCCAGCAGCCCAATTCGGACTCAAAGCATGAACACTGAAGCTTTCTTT. Translated, it gives CASSPIRTQSMNTEAFF. The chain is built from TRBV6-2 or TRBV6-3 and TRBJ1-1; no clear D gene. Germline V CDR1 and CDR2: MNHEY, SVGEGT. V was pared by 6 bases and J by 0 bases, with 20 bases between. The CDR3 covers 17 residues.

As DNA, the CDR3 is TGTGCCACCAGCAGTCGAAGCACAGATACGCAGTATTTT. This encodes CATSSRSTDTQYF. The rearrangement links TRBV15 to TRBJ2-3; D uncertain. There are 13 residues in the CDR3. V lost 3 bases to trimming and J lost 0 bases, with 4 bases between them. Germline assignment: CDR1 LNHNV and CDR2 YYDKDF (reference sequence). The full variable domain, completed using reference TRBV15 and TRBJ2-3, is DAMVIQNPRYQVTQFGKPVTLSCSQTLNHNVMYWYQQKSSQAPKLLFHYYDKDFNNEADTPDNFQSRRPNTSFCFLDIRSPGLGDTAMYLCATSSRSTDTQYFGPGTRLTVL.

This clonotype appeared a few times. The V call is TRBV5-4, the J call TRBJ2-1; TRBD2 aligns across 7 bases. Germline V gene sequence: CDR1 SGHNT, CDR2 YYREEE (reference sequence). The J segment lost 8 bases and the V segment lost 4 bases, leaving 12 bases of the junction unmatched. This CDR3 has 15 residues. CDR3 nucleotides: TGTGCCAGCAGCCCTAGCGGATCCGTTTACGATGAGCAGTTCTTC. As protein: CASSPSGSVYDEQFF.

This clonotype was picked up a small number of times. The chain joins TRBV3-1 to TRBJ2-7; no firm D call. The germline V gene has CDR1 LGHDT and CDR2 YNNKEL (reference sequence). The CDR3 contains 14 residues. Trimming took off 1 base at V and 3 bases at J, with 10 bases between the two ends. CDR3 nucleotide sequence: TGTGCCAGCAGCCAAGCTTTACATATCTACGAGCAGTACTTC. This sequence encodes CASSQALHIYEQYF.

The sample holds a few counts of this clonotype. The genes are TRBV7-2 and TRBJ1-2, with D possibly matching TRBD1 (5 bases). Looked up from germline, CDR1 is SGHTA and CDR2 is FQGNSA. The CDR3 spans 15 residues. Trimming pared 1 base from V and 4 bases from J, leaving 13 bases between. The CDR3 DNA follows: TGTGCCAGCAGCTTAGGTGGAGGGGAGGGCTATGGCTACACCTTC. Translation: CASSLGGGEGYGYTF.

The gene calls are TRBV7-2 and TRBJ2-1, with TRBD2 identical over 12 bases. After removal of 5 bases from V and 7 bases from J, the junction contained 9 bases not matched to a gene. The germline V gene encodes CDR1 SGHTA and CDR2 FQGNSA. CDR3 length equals 16 residues. The CDR3 DNA is TGTGCCAGCAGCCTTCTAGCGGGAGGGCCTTTGAATGAGCAGTTCTTC. Amino acids: CASSLLAGGPLNEQFF.

The genes are TRBV28 and TRBJ1-2; maybe TRBD1 (6 bases). V lost 5 bases, J lost 4 bases, and 20 bases lay in between. The CDR3 is 16 residues long. Germline V gene lookup returns CDR1 MDHEN and CDR2 SYDVKM. The CDR3 is CASSREIQGRPYGYTF. The DNA of the CDR3 is TGTGCCAGCAGTCGAGAAATTCAGGGGCGCCCCTATGGCTACACCTTC.

This clonotype came up a few times. The genes are TRBV7-8 and TRBJ2-7; D is unresolved. CDR1 and CDR2 from the germline V gene are SGHVS and FQNEAQ. The CDR3 is 13 amino acids. The ends were cut back, 3 bases at V and 2 bases at J, with 8 bases in the middle. The CDR3 protein is CASSFIGPYEQYF. The CDR3 DNA reads as TGTGCCAGCAGCTTTATCGGGCCCTACGAGCAGTACTTC.

The chain joins TRBV21-1 to TRBJ2-7; no check of the table's D call, TRBD2, against the DNA was made. TRBV21-1 has pseudogene status. This CDR3 is built from 13 residues. The CDR3 sequence: CASRSRLAYEQYF. The CDR3 DNA is TGTGCCAGCAGGAGCAGGCTAGCCTACGAGCAGTACTTC.

This clonotype has a count of ten or more. The chain uses TRBV24-1 and TRBJ2-4, with 7 nucleotides matching TRBD1. The CDR3 is 15 residues long. V lost 3 bases and J lost 7; bases outside the gene matches: 8. CDR1 KGHDR and CDR2 SFDVKD come from the germline V gene. The CDR3 DNA reads as TGTGCCACCAGTGATCCGAGGGGGCCATTTAACATTCAGTACTTC. Protein: CATSDPRGPFNIQYF.

This clonotype was seen more than once but under ten times. CDR3 protein: CASSHLRAYNEQFF. The CDR3 DNA is TGTGCCAGCAGCCACCTGAGAGCATACAATGAGCAGTTCTTC. The chain couples TRBV7-2 to TRBJ2-1; D is unresolved. The V and J ends lost 5 bases and 4 bases respectively, with 12 bases between them. The CDR3 is 14 amino acids. Germline CDR1 is SGHTA and CDR2 is FQGNSA.

This chain uses TRBV7-8 with TRBJ2-4, with D perhaps matching TRBD1 or TRBD2 (5 bases each). From germline, CDR1 is SGHVS and CDR2 FQNEAQ. Deletions cut 0 bases from V and 0 bases from J, with 6 bases between. The CDR3 has 15 residues. The CDR3 reads CASSLAGTAKNIQYF. The CDR3 nucleotides read TGTGCCAGCAGCTTAGCCGGGACAGCCAAAAACATTCAGTACTTC. The full variable domain, in which reference TRBV7-8 and TRBJ2-4 provide the parts outside the CDR3, is GAGVSQSPRYKVAKRGQDVALRCDPISGHVSLFWYQQALGQGPEFLTYFQNEAQLDKSGLPSDRFFAERPEGSVSTLKIQRTQQEDSAVYLCASSLAGTAKNIQYFGAGTRLSVL.

This clonotype showed up many times. The rearrangement links TRBV9 to TRBJ2-1; the match to TRBD2 covers 9 bases. The CDR3 has 19 residues. The germline V gene has CDR1 SGDLS and CDR2 YYNGEE. The V and J ends lost 0 bases and 3 bases, in that order; junction bases with no gene match: 13. CDR3 region: CASSVGHPWGGRGYNEQFF. In DNA, the CDR3 is TGTGCCAGCAGCGTAGGCCATCCATGGGGCGGGAGGGGCTACAATGAGCAGTTCTTC.

In this sample, this clonotype turned up a few times. The genes are TRBV5-1 and TRBJ2-1, with unresolved D. The CDR3 sequence is 16 residues long. Trimming left V 3 bases short and J 1 base short, with 14 bases between. Germline CDR1 is SGHRS and CDR2 is YFSETQ. The CDR3 bases are TGCGCCAGCAGCTGGCGACCCCGAAGTTCCTACAATGAGCAGTTCTTC. It codes for CASSWRPRSSYNEQFF.

This clonotype came up a few times. The chain employs TRBV12-3 or TRBV12-4 and TRBJ1-4, with 7 bases matching TRBD1. The CDR3 consists of 16 residues. Losses at the gene ends were 6 bases for V and 5 bases for J; bases not matched to a gene: 12. The chain's CDR3 is CASRDKDRALNEKLFF. The DNA for the CDR3 is TGTGCCAGCAGGGATAAAGACAGGGCACTCAATGAAAAACTGTTTTTT.

V usage is TRBV6-1 and J usage is TRBJ2-3; D not resolved. Trimming removed 8 bases from V and 0 bases from J, with 12 bases in between. CDR3 length: 14 residues. Germline V gene data show CDR1 as MNHNS and CDR2 as SASEGT. The CDR3: CASSDGRSTDTQYF. DNA of the CDR3: TGTGCCAGCTCAGACGGACGGAGCACAGATACGCAGTATTTT.

This clonotype was recorded a few times. The chain combines TRBV7-2 with TRBJ2-1, with 9 bases matching TRBD2. Germline loops: CDR1 SGHTA, CDR2 FQGNSA. Trimming cost V 5 bases and J 3 bases; bases outside gene matches: 5. There are 15 residues in the CDR3. The CDR3 loop is CASSRGTSSYNEQFF. Written as DNA, the CDR3 is TGTGCCAGCAGCCGCGGGACTAGCAGCTACAATGAGCAGTTCTTC.

This clonotype was detected a few times. The chain recombines TRBV20-1 with TRBJ2-7; maybe TRBD2 (6 bases). The germline CDR1 and CDR2 sequences are DFQATT and SNEGSKA (reference sequence). Between the trimmed V and J ends, which lost 1 base and 2 bases, there was a span of 12 bases. This CDR3 is built from 14 residues. The CDR3 sequence is CSARVAGLTYEQYF. CDR3 sequence (DNA): TGCAGTGCTAGAGTTGCGGGATTAACCTACGAGCAGTACTTC.

The sample holds many counts of this clonotype. This chain links TRBV7-2 with TRBJ2-3; D ambiguous. Trimming stripped 5 bases from V and 4 bases from J, with 7 bases between. The CDR3 contains 12 residues. Looked up from germline, CDR1 is SGHTA and CDR2 is FQGNSA. In DNA, the CDR3 is TGTGCCAGCAGCGGGGTCTCAGATACGCAGTATTTT. It translates to CASSGVSDTQYF.

This clonotype was observed a few times. The chain is built from TRBV28 and TRBJ2-6, with D unresolved. The germline V gene encodes CDR1 MDHEN and CDR2 SYDVKM. The ends were cut back, 3 bases at V and 1 base at J, with 4 bases in the middle. CDR3 length: 14 amino acids. This CDR3 reads CASSFVSGANVLTF. The CDR3 DNA follows: TGTGCCAGCAGTTTTGTATCTGGGGCCAACGTCCTGACTTTC.

The chain links TRBV12-5 to TRBJ2-5; D is uncertain. V lost 5 bases, J lost 1 base, and 11 bases lay in between. Germline CDR1 LGHNT, CDR2 FRNRAP. The CDR3 sequence is 14 residues long. For the CDR3, the DNA is TGTGCTAGTGGTCCCGGAACTCCCCAAGAGACCCAGTACTTC. Translation gives CASGPGTPQETQYF.